This is a list of T cell receptor beta chains from one sample in a study of beta chain features in type 1 diabetes. Profiling relied on immunoSEQ multiplex PCR, and the TCRdb table lists in-frame clones only, not all of them. The sample lists 300,000 to 450,000 clones, about 20% occurring once. Specimen: naive CD4+ T cells from blood. The receptor source for this set is a woman aged 18-29 years in good health. The CDR3 runs from the conserved cysteine through the conserved F or W.

J	V	CDR3
TRBJ2-3	TRBV15	CATSKGLPISTDTQYF
TRBJ1-1	TRBV2	CASTGQGVNTEAFF
TRBJ2-7	TRBV30	CAWSVDGEYEQYF
TRBJ1-2	TRBV5-1	CASSLTTTGGSYGYTF
TRBJ2-1	TRBV11-2	CASSPGQISGQGEQFF
TRBJ1-1	TRBV4-3	CASSGDTVTEAFF
TRBJ2-3	TRBV30	CAWSAGAGGPDTQYF
TRBJ2-3	TRBV9	CASSVRDRVVADTQYF
TRBJ1-1	TRBV9	CASSLDRGGYTEAFF
TRBJ2-1	TRBV11-3	CASSFSGGLGNEQFF
TRBJ2-7	TRBV27	CASSFNVGYEQYF
TRBJ1-1	TRBV5-1	CASSPLSQGVGTEAFF
TRBJ2-7	TRBV6-1	CASDREHNLSYEQYF
TRBJ1-1	TRBV30	CAWSNGVGGEAFF
TRBJ2-5	TRBV4-3	CASSPSRGGAGEETQYF
TRBJ2-7	TRBV5-1	CASSFGHLSYEQYF
TRBJ2-6	TRBV7-8	CASSYAAGANVLTF
TRBJ2-2	TRBV9	CASSVGGLPTGELFF
TRBJ2-1	TRBV5-1	CASSLVSGLVAEQFF
TRBJ2-5	TRBV29-1	CSVEAGGPGETQYF
TRBJ1-1	TRBV30	CAWRQGQRNTEAFF
TRBJ2-3	TRBV29-1	CSVVMGLAGVTDTQYF
TRBJ2-1	TRBV13	CASSRTSGGAGAQFF
TRBJ2-3	TRBV5-1	CASSLALTGGRTDTQYF
TRBJ2-1	TRBV7-9	CASSLILQQATYVKEQFF
TRBJ2-1	TRBV5-1	CASSSLAGGVSEQFF
TRBJ1-2	TRBV19	CASSLLGESGYTF
TRBJ2-3	TRBV9	CASSAQGGTDTQYF
TRBJ2-4	TRBV15	CEAAGLAGESENIQYF
TRBJ2-6	TRBV28	CASSPHVGRGQGANVLTF
TRBJ1-5	TRBV27	CASSGVPGQGRQPQHF
TRBJ2-7	TRBV19	CASSIQAGPYEQYF
TRBJ2-3	TRBV6-1	CATERGQAGPDTQYF
TRBJ2-7	TRBV7-3	CASSPRLAGRGEQYF
TRBJ1-5	TRBV7-9	CASSLGGQGHQPQHF
TRBJ1-1	TRBV7-9	CASSRGGNTEAFF
TRBJ2-2	TRBV19	CASSLTGEGTGELFF
TRBJ2-7	TRBV30	CALRWRAGEQYF
TRBJ1-1	TRBV2	CASWDRNTEAFF
TRBJ2-1	TRBV7-7	CASSSDYYNEQFF